This T cell receptor beta chain came from a study of shared clonotypes between healthy human individuals. The assay was immunoSEQ multiplex PCR, and TCRdb's table has in-frame clones only and misses some. This sample carries about 470,000 clones, 75% to 85% of them seen once, and the ten largest clones take around 13%. The CDR3 consists of 14 residues. Trimming shortened V by 7 bases and J by 2 bases, and 14 bases separated the two germline ends. Per germline, CDR1 SGHRS and CDR2 YFSETQ. This TCR was recovered from a woman aged 35 to 49 in good health. Some clones in this sample may be carry-over from other donors' samples. The specimen was PBMCs. The chain links TRBV5-1 to TRBJ2-3, with D maybe TRBD2 (6 bases). This CDR3 reads CASGPSGDTDTQYF. The DNA of the CDR3 is TGCGCCAGCGGCCCATCGGGAGACACAGATACGCAGTATTTT.